Listed here are 22 T cell receptor beta chains from one sample, sequenced in a study of CD8+CD57+ T cells in acquired aplastic anemia. TCR beta VDJ and CDR3 profiling used genomic DNA as template. TCRdb itself ran the reads through MiXCR, one entry per CDR3 protein. The top ten clones hold roughly 1.1% of a sample with some 240,000 distinct CDR3 sequences, almost 35% of them seen once. The sequenced material came from sorted CD4+, CD8+, or CD8+CD57+ T cells (not recorded which) from PBMCs. These receptors were taken from a human donor in good health, serving as a control.

This clonotype was found many times. This chain links TRBV20-1 with TRBJ1-4; D remains unclear. Trimming pared 4 bases from V and 5 bases from J, leaving 11 bases between. This CDR3 spans 13 amino acids. The germline V gene encodes CDR1 DFQATT and CDR2 SNEGSKA (reference sequence). The CDR3 here is CSANRHRNEKLFF. The CDR3 DNA follows: TGCAGTGCTAATCGACACCGGAATGAAAAACTGTTTTTT.

V and J are TRBV5-1 and TRBJ2-1; D might be TRBD1 (5 bases). V shed 5 bases and J shed 2 bases, with 17 bases lying between them. The CDR3 length is 16 residues. Per the germline V gene, CDR1 is SGHRS and CDR2 is YFSETQ. Written as DNA, the CDR3 is TGCGCCAGCAGTGGGGCGCCTACGAACCCCTACAATGAGCAGTTCTTC. It translates to CASSGAPTNPYNEQFF.

This clonotype was picked up many times. The gene calls are TRBV11-3 and TRBJ2-7; no firm D call. V lost 0 bases and J lost 0, with 6 bases in between. Germline V gene sequence: CDR1 SGHNT, CDR2 YENEEA. The CDR3 extends over 14 amino acids. This chain's CDR3 is CASSLDPSSYEQYF. CDR3 DNA: TGTGCCAGCAGCTTAGATCCTAGCTCCTACGAGCAGTACTTC.

The chain is built from TRBV7-8 and TRBJ2-7; 12 positions match TRBD1. After removal of 5 bases from V and 6 bases from J, the junction contained 8 bases not matched to a gene. The CDR3 length is 15 residues. Germline CDR1 SGHVS, CDR2 FQNEAQ. CDR3 amino acids: CASSAGTGGSPEQYF. DNA for the CDR3: TGTGCCAGCAGCGCGGGGACAGGGGGCTCCCCCGAGCAGTACTTC.

The V and J genes are TRBV5-1 and TRBJ1-2, with TRBD1 matching 11 bases. Germline CDR1 SGHRS, CDR2 YFSETQ. This CDR3 spans 14 amino acids. V was pared by 2 bases and J by 4 bases, with 1 base of the junction left unmatched. CDR3 in amino acids: CASSFGTGGYGYTF. The CDR3, as DNA: TGCGCCAGCAGCTTTGGGACAGGGGGCTATGGCTACACCTTC.

A word on this clonotype: Just one base apart from a much larger clone, this may be a read error. The chain carries TRBV7-3 and TRBJ1-1; D uncertain. CDR3 length: 13 amino acids. Germline loops: CDR1 SGHTA, CDR2 FQGTGA. V lost 8 bases and J lost 6, with 16 bases in between. CDR3 DNA: TGTGCCAGCGGTCGAAGTTGGGAGGCTGAAGCTTTCTTT. It yields the protein CASGRSWEAEAFF.

In the case of this clonotype: This clone may be a read error of a much larger clone one base away. The V call is TRBV30, the J call TRBJ1-2, with D hard to call. The CDR3 length is 11 residues. V dropped 5 bases and J dropped 12 bases, with 16 bases sitting between them. Germline CDR1 reads GTSNPN; CDR2 reads SVGIG (reference sequence). CDR3 sequence reads: CAWGARRAHTF. CDR3 DNA: TGTGCCTGGGGTGCCAGGAGGGCGCACACCTTC. The whole variable domain, filled in from reference TRBV30 and TRBJ1-2, reads SQTIHQWPATLVQPVGSPLSLECTVEGTSNPNLYWYRQAAGRGLQLLFYSVGIGQISSEVPQNLSASRPQDRQFILSSKKLLLSDSGFYLCAWGARRAHTFGSGTRLTVV.

The chain is built from TRBV29-1 and TRBJ2-5; D ambiguous. The CDR3 has 12 residues. Germline loops: CDR1 SQVTM, CDR2 ANQGSEA. The CDR3 bases are TGCAGTTATGACGGTAGCCAAGAGACCCAGTACTTC. Protein sequence: CSYDGSQETQYF.

This clonotype was seen a few times. V is TRBV29-1 and J is TRBJ2-3; 9 bases align to TRBD2. After removal of 8 bases from V and 1 base from J, the junction contained 1 base not matched to a gene. The CDR3 covers 12 residues. The germline V gene has CDR1 SQVTM and CDR2 ANQGSEA. CDR3 DNA sequence: TGCAGCTTAGCGGGGGGCACAGATACGCAGTATTTT. Translating gives CSLAGGTDTQYF.

The sample holds many counts of this clonotype. The V call is TRBV6-1, the J call TRBJ2-7; D remains unclear. The V gene's germline CDR1 is MNHNS and CDR2 SASEGT. The CDR3 extends over 15 amino acids. V was cut by 6 bases and J by 0 bases, with 15 bases left in between. CDR3 loop: CASRRGRMNSYEQYF. CDR3 sequence (DNA): TGTGCCAGCAGACGAGGCCGAATGAACTCCTACGAGCAGTACTTC.

As for this clonotype: It may be a read error: a sequence one base away is much more abundant. The V gene is TRBV2, the J gene TRBJ1-2; TRBD1 agrees at 8 bases. The CDR3 has 14 residues. Germline V lookup: CDR1 SNHLY, CDR2 FYNNEI. The CDR3 loop is CPSSALTGDYGYTF. CDR3 DNA: TGTCCCAGCAGTGCCTTGACAGGGGACTATGGCTACACCTTC.

In this sample, this clonotype turned up once. V is TRBV19 and J is TRBJ1-4, with TRBD1 identical over 8 bases. Losses at the gene ends were 3 bases for V and 8 bases for J; bases not matched to a gene: 2. Germline lookup yields CDR1 LNHDA and CDR2 SQIVND (reference sequence). The CDR3 is 13 amino acids. DNA for the CDR3: TGTGCCAGTAGTATTCGGACAGGGGAAAAACTGTTTTTT. Amino acids: CASSIRTGEKLFF. The variable domain in full, completed from reference TRBV19 and TRBJ1-4, reads DGGITQSPKYLFRKEGQNVTLSCEQNLNHDAMYWYRQDPGQGLRLIYYSQIVNDFQKGDIAEGYSVSREKKESFPLTVTSAQKNPTAFYLCASSIRTGEKLFFGSGTQLSVL.

The chain couples TRBV11-1 to TRBJ2-1; 8 bases are a match to TRBD2. Germline trimming cut 2 bases from V and 2 bases from J; bases unmatched to any gene: 11. The CDR3 sequence is 18 residues long. Germline loops: CDR1 SGHAT, CDR2 FQDESV (reference sequence). CDR3 nucleotide sequence: TGTGCCAGCAGCTTACCATTGAGACTAGCGAAAGCCTACAATGAGCAGTTCTTC. Translation gives CASSLPLRLAKAYNEQFF.

This clonotype was observed many times. The chain carries TRBV20-1 and TRBJ2-3, with D uncertain. Trimming pared 0 bases from V and 1 base from J, leaving 5 bases between. The CDR3 sequence is 13 residues long. The germline CDR1 and CDR2 sequences are DFQATT and SNEGSKA (reference sequence). This CDR3 is CSARDYGTDTQYF. The CDR3 DNA sequence: TGCAGTGCTAGAGATTATGGCACAGATACGCAGTATTTT.

The sample holds a few counts of this clonotype. This chain joins TRBV10-3 and TRBJ2-5; 7 bases agree with TRBD2. The CDR3 extends over 15 amino acids. V trimming: 2 bases; J trimming: 5 bases; junction bases outside the gene matches: 8. Germline CDR1 ENHRY, CDR2 SYGVKD. The CDR3: CAISEARTRGETQYF. The CDR3 bases are TGTGCCATCAGTGAGGCCCGGACTAGAGGGGAGACCCAGTACTTC.

The chain couples TRBV7-2 to TRBJ1-1, with a tentative D call TRBD1 (6 bases). CDR1 is SGHTA and CDR2 is FQGNSA in the germline V gene. V gave up 6 bases and J gave up 1 base, with 15 bases separating them. This CDR3 is built from 15 residues. This CDR3 is CASRHPGTKNTEAFF. CDR3 bases: TGTGCCAGCAGACACCCCGGGACAAAGAACACTGAAGCTTTCTTT.

Comment on this clonotype: Being one base from a much bigger clone, this may be a read error. The V and J genes are TRBV20-1 and TRBJ2-3, with 10 positions matching TRBD2. Germline V gene lookup returns CDR1 DFQATT and CDR2 SNEGSKA (reference sequence). The V gene end was trimmed by 3 bases and the J gene end by 2 bases; junction bases not matched to a gene: 5. This CDR3 has 15 residues. CDR3: CSARLAGGNTDTQYF. In DNA form, the CDR3 reads TGCAGTGCTAGGTTAGCGGGGGGTAACACAGATACGCAGTATTTT.

Of note for this clonotype: A read error may explain this, as a much larger clone is one base away. The chain carries TRBV24-1 and TRBJ1-2, with 9 bases that match TRBD1. CDR3 length equals 16 residues. Germline V gene sequence: CDR1 KGHDR, CDR2 SFDVKD. CDR3 nucleotide sequence: TGTGCCACCAGTGATGATACAGGGGGCAAAAACTATGGCAACACCTTC. This codes for CATSDDTGGKNYGNTF.

About this clonotype: A single base separates this from a much larger clone, so it may be a read error. The conserved final phenylalanine or tryptophan is absent from the CDR3, which likely points to a read error. The genes are TRBV5-1 and TRBJ1-2; D not certain. The CDR3 runs to 15 residues. Between the trimmed V and J ends, which lost 5 bases and 6 bases, there was a span of 20 bases. The V gene's germline CDR1 is SGHRS and CDR2 YFSETQ. CDR3 nucleotides: TGCGCCAGCAGTCACAACCGAGGGCTGTTAGATGGCTACACCCTC. This encodes CASSHNRGLLDGYTL.

This clonotype was counted ten times or more. V and J are TRBV20-1 and TRBJ1-2; unclear D gene. In germline, CDR1 is DFQATT, CDR2 SNEGSKA (reference sequence). The germline V and J ends were trimmed by 6 bases and 3 bases, with 14 bases remaining between them. CDR3 size: 13 residues. CDR3 sequence (DNA): TGCAGTGCCCCTCCGGCAGGTCACTATGGCTACACCTTC. It specifies CSAPPAGHYGYTF.

This clonotype was seen only a few times. V is TRBV5-4 and J is TRBJ2-3, with 9 bases that match TRBD1. Germline-derived CDR1 and CDR2 are SGHNT and YYREEE (reference sequence). The CDR3 extends over 16 amino acids. Trimming removed 4 bases from V and 1 base from J; junction bases left unmatched: 7. The CDR3 DNA is TGTGCCAGCAGCCTGGGACAGGGATCGGGCACAGATACGCAGTATTTT. Translating it yields CASSLGQGSGTDTQYF.

This clonotype was counted between two and nine times. The chain couples TRBV25-1 to TRBJ1-2, with TRBD1 identical over 7 bases. V lost 8 bases to trimming and J lost 4 bases; unmatched junction nucleotides: 19. The CDR3 has 17 amino acids. Germline CDR1 and CDR2: MGHDK and SYGVNS. As DNA, the CDR3 is TGTGCCAGCTCACTCTATAGCCAGACAGGGACCTCCTATGGCTACACCTTC. Its translation: CASSLYSQTGTSYGYTF.